This T cell receptor beta chain derives from a study of regulatory T cells in long-lasting Graves disease. Through Arm-PCR of CDR3 regions and iRepertoire HTBI primers, TCR beta libraries were built. TCRdb itself ran the multiplex PCR reads through MiXCR, one entry per CDR3 protein. The table has about 620,000 distinct CDR3 sequences, roughly 16% seen once. Time point meaning: newly diagnosed GD, antithyroid drugs for less than 3 months. RNA isolated from PBMCs was used to make the TCR library. V was cut by 2 bases and J by 1 base, with 8 bases left in between. The V gene's germline CDR1 is LGHDT and CDR2 YNNKEL (reference sequence). The CDR3 is 14 residues long. This clonotype was seen a few times. The same sample was also used in a study of T cells in Graves' hyperthyroidism and ophthalmopathy. As that study records: Uncontrolled infection, other autoimmune disease, pregnancy or lactation disqualified patients from enrolment.

The chain employs TRBV3-1 and TRBJ2-5; perhaps D is TRBD1 or TRBD2 (5 bases each). This receptor was taken from a woman under 40 with Graves disease. The sequencing here drew on peripheral blood mononuclear cells (PBMCs), taken at new diagnosis, from a patient treated with antithyroid drugs. This chain's CDR3 is CASSQQGRQETQYF. For the CDR3, the DNA is TGTGCCAGCAGCCAACAGGGACGCCAAGAGACCCAGTACTTC.